The rows below give T cell receptor beta chains drawn from one sample of a study of shared clonotypes between healthy human individuals. TCRdb keeps only in-frame clones here, not all; method: immunoSEQ multiplex PCR. The sample consists of around 2.1 million clones, 90% to 95% of them appearing once. Sequencing was performed on naive CD8+ T cells from PBMCs. Receptors were obtained from a man between 18 and 29 years old in good health. Some clones in this sample may be carry-over from other donors' samples. The CDR3 runs from the conserved cysteine through the conserved F or W. The D gene is left open where the match is weak. Not all rows give a size; the values are once, few, many and, for expanded clones, a class.

V gene	J gene	D gene	clone size	CDR3 protein	CDR3 DNA
TRBV2	TRBJ2-1	.	.	CASSEASGYHEQFF	TGTGCCAGCAGTGAAGCCTCGGGATACCATGAGCAGTTCTTC
TRBV5-5	TRBJ1-2	.	.	CASSLEWGQGARYGYTF	TGTGCCAGCAGCTTGGAATGGGGACAAGGGGCGCGCTATGGCTACACCTTC
TRBV4-3	TRBJ2-3	TRBD2	.	CASSQEQGGGTDTQYF	TGCGCCAGCAGCCAAGAGCAGGGAGGGGGCACAGATACGCAGTATTTT
TRBV5-5	TRBJ2-7	TRBD1	.	CASSLPGGAFGEQYF	TGTGCCAGCAGCTTGCCAGGGGGCGCCTTCGGCGAGCAGTACTTC
TRBV15	TRBJ2-1	.	.	CATSSIDSVHEQFF	TGTGCCACCAGCAGTATCGATAGCGTACATGAGCAGTTCTTC
TRBV27	TRBJ2-7	.	once	CASSLSSGIASQWGEQYF	TGTGCCAGCAGTTTATCGTCGGGAATTGCTAGCCAATGGGGAGAGCAGTACTTC
TRBV11-2	TRBJ2-4	TRBD1	.	CASSEGQGWNIQYF	TGTGCCAGCAGCGAGGGACAGGGGTGGAACATTCAGTACTTC
TRBV27	TRBJ1-3	.	few	CATSSGNTIYF	TGTGCCACCTCCAGTGGAAACACCATATATTTT
TRBV6-5	TRBJ2-1	.	.	CASSVGSSYNEQFF	TGTGCCAGCAGTGTGGGGAGCTCCTACAATGAGCAGTTCTTC
TRBV7-3	TRBJ2-3	TRBD2	.	CASSVRGRATDTQYF	TGTGCCAGCAGTGTTCGCGGGAGGGCTACAGATACGCAGTATTTT
TRBV10-3	TRBJ2-7	.	.	CAISESISGGRRSSYEQYF	TGTGCCATCAGTGAGTCGATTAGCGGAGGCCGACGGAGCTCCTACGAGCAGTACTTC
TRBV29-1	TRBJ2-5	TRBD1	.	CSADPGQGQETQYF	TGCAGCGCAGACCCAGGACAGGGACAAGAGACCCAGTACTTC
TRBV28	TRBJ2-3	TRBD2	.	CASSLAVRRESDTQYF	TGTGCCAGCAGTTTGGCTGTTCGGCGGGAGTCGGATACGCAGTATTTT
TRBV27	TRBJ2-1	TRBD2	.	CASSLGPLAEHYNEQFF	TGTGCCAGCAGCCTTGGGCCGCTAGCGGAACACTACAATGAGCAGTTCTTC
TRBV11-2	TRBJ2-7	.	.	CASSLDPGRTYEQYF	TGTGCCAGCAGCTTAGACCCGGGACGGACTTACGAGCAGTACTTC
TRBV7-8	TRBJ2-7	.	.	CASSPRPRGYEQYF	TGTGCCAGCAGCCCAAGGCCCCGGGGCTACGAGCAGTACTTC
TRBV11-2	TRBJ2-5	.	once	CASSGKETQYF	TGTGCCAGCAGCGGAAAAGAGACCCAGTACTTC
TRBV9	TRBJ2-7	.	.	CASSYRVNPLYEQYF	TGTGCCAGCAGCTACCGGGTCAATCCCCTCTACGAGCAGTACTTC
TRBV2	TRBJ1-2	.	.	CASRAAPPGYGYTF	TGTGCCAGCAGGGCGGCCCCCCCAGGGTATGGCTACACCTTC
TRBV6-1	TRBJ2-7	.	.	CASSEFVSYEQYF	TGTGCCAGCAGTGAATTTGTCTCCTACGAGCAGTACTTC
TRBV6-1	TRBJ1-5	.	.	CASSPPGRNQPQHF	TGTGCCAGCAGTCCTCCGGGACGCAATCAGCCCCAGCATTTT
TRBV30	TRBJ1-2	.	.	CAWRDPRPRAGYTF	TGTGCCTGGAGAGACCCCCGGCCCAGGGCGGGCTACACCTTC